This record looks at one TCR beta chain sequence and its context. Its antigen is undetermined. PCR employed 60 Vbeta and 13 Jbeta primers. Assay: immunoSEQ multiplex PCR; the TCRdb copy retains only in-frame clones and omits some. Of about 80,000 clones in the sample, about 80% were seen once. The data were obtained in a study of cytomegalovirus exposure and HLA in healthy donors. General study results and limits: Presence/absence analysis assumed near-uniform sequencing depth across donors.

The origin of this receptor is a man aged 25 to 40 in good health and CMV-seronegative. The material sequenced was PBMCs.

CDR3 residues: CASSVGQGLLYEQYF. The DNA of the CDR3 is TGTGCCAGCAGCGTAGGCCAGGGGCTGCTCTACGAGCAGTACTTC. The chain employs TRBV9 and TRBJ2-7; maybe TRBD1 (6 bases). V lost 0 bases, J lost 3 bases, and 13 bases lay in between. Germline values: CDR1 SGDLS, CDR2 YYNGEE. This CDR3 comprises 15 residues.